This TCR beta chain was identified in a study of CD8+ T cells in alopecia areata. Study-wide background: Tofacitinib lasted 6 to 18 months, then 6 months off drug. Treated patients were scored for severity by percent of scalp affected. Findings and limits, study-wide: Baseline CD8+ expansion's link to response remains uncertain, as there was one nonresponder. With tofacitinib ongoing, many expanded lesional clones persisted in both scalp and blood.

About this clone itself: Its target is unknown.

CDR1 SGHNT and CDR2 YYREEE come from the germline V gene (reference sequence). The CDR3 is 13 amino acids. Treatment of the sample: oral pan-JAK inhibitor, 5-10 mg twice daily. Investigators isolated RNA and reverse transcribed it into cDNA to act as the sequencing template. TCRdb keeps only in-frame clones here, not all; method: immunoSEQ multiplex PCR. The data contain over 95,000 clones, less than 60% of them singletons. The rearrangement uses TRBV5-4 and TRBJ2-1, with D perhaps TRBD1 or TRBD2 (5 bases each). The TCR was taken from a human donor with alopecia areata. The source material was CD4+ T cells sorted from blood, sampled at week 24, from a patient treated with tofacitinib. CDR3 protein: CSFGTSSYNEQFF. The DNA of the CDR3 is TGTAGTTTCGGGACGAGCTCCTACAATGAGCAGTTCTTC.